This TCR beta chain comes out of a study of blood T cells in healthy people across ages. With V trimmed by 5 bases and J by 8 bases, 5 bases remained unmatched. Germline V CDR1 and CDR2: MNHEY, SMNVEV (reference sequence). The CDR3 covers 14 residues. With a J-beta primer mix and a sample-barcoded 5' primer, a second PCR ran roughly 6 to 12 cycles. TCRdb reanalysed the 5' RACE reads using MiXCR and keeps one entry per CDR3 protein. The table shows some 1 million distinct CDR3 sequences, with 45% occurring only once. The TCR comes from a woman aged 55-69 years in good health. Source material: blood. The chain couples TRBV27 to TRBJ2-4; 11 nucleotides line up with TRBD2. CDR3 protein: CASSLSGRADIQYF. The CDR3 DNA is TGTGCCAGCAGTCTTAGCGGGAGGGCAGACATTCAGTACTTC.